Shown below are 28 T cell receptor beta chains from a single sample sequenced in a study of blood T cell repertoires in COVID-19. Assay used: immunoSEQ multiplex PCR; TCRdb lists only in-frame clones, some missing. The data hold around 130,000 clones, with roughly four fifths observed a single time. Sequenced: peripheral blood. These receptors all stem from a woman of 80 years or more with acute or convalescent COVID-19.

The chain uses TRBV4-1 and TRBJ1-5, with D tentatively TRBD1 (5 bases). V was pared by 0 bases and J by 6 bases, with 15 bases between. The length of the CDR3 is 16 residues. Germline values: CDR1 MGHRA, CDR2 YSYEKL. The CDR3 bases are TGCGCCAGCAGCCAAGAAATGGCAGGGATTGCTCAGCCCCAGCATTTT. Amino acid sequence: CASSQEMAGIAQPQHF.

The V call is TRBV5-1, the J call TRBJ2-5; possibly TRBD1 for D (5 bases). The germline V gene encodes CDR1 SGHRS and CDR2 YFSETQ. Trimming stripped 2 bases from V and 4 bases from J, with 15 bases between. CDR3 length: 15 amino acids. CDR3 protein: CASSFFRADSETQYF. The CDR3 DNA reads TGCGCCAGCAGCTTCTTCAGGGCCGACTCAGAGACCCAGTACTTC.

V and J are TRBV14 and TRBJ2-3; D is undetermined. This CDR3 contains 15 residues. Per the germline V gene, CDR1 is SGHDN and CDR2 is FVKESK. Between the trimmed V and J ends, which lost 2 bases and 5 bases, there was a span of 14 bases. The CDR3 bases are TGTGCCAGCAGCCAACAGAGCCAGCGCAGAGATACGCAGTATTTT. It translates to CASSQQSQRRDTQYF.

The rearrangement uses TRBV11-1 and TRBJ1-4; no reliable D call. The CDR3 runs to 13 residues. The V end was cut by 5 bases, the J end by 7 bases, with 11 bases between. The germline CDR1 and CDR2 sequences are SGHAT and FQDESV (reference sequence). Here the CDR3 reads CASSPRSGEKLFF. The CDR3 DNA reads as TGTGCCAGCAGCCCCCGGTCGGGTGAAAAACTGTTTTTT.

The chain uses TRBV20-1 and TRBJ2-7; D call uncertain. Trimming removed 6 bases at V and 13 bases at J, with 16 bases between. The CDR3 contains 10 residues. The germline V gene encodes CDR1 DFQATT and CDR2 SNEGSKA (reference sequence). The CDR3 region has the DNA TGCAGTGCCCACTTTGGCCCTAGTTACTTC. Its translation: CSAHFGPSYF.

This clone has more than one count but fewer than ten. This chain connects TRBV14 to TRBJ1-6; 9 nucleotides match TRBD1. V lost 3 bases, J lost 9 bases, and 12 bases stayed unmatched. CDR1 and CDR2 from the germline V gene are SGHDN and FVKESK. The CDR3 spans 17 residues. As DNA, the CDR3 is TGTGCCAGCAGCCAGAGACCGGGACAGGGAATCAGTTCACCCCTCCACTTT. Protein sequence: CASSQRPGQGISSPLHF.

The chain uses TRBV4-2 and TRBJ2-4, with D perhaps matching TRBD2 (6 bases). Germline values: CDR1 LGHNA, CDR2 YNFKEQ. With 0 bases removed from V and 7 bases from J, the gap between germline ends came to 19 bases. The CDR3 runs to 17 residues. Here the CDR3 DNA reads TGTGCCAGCAGCCAAGACGGGGCGGGGCGGGGTGCGAACATTCAGTACTTC. Its translation: CASSQDGAGRGANIQYF.

This chain joins TRBV6-4 and TRBJ1-5, with no clear D. Trimming removed 9 bases at V and 5 bases at J, with 11 bases between. The length of the CDR3 is 12 residues. Germline V gene sequence: CDR1 MRHNA, CDR2 SNTAGT. The CDR3 region is CARPTSYQPQHF. CDR3 coding DNA: TGTGCCAGACCTACGTCTTATCAGCCCCAGCATTTT.

The chain employs TRBV3-1 (or the pseudogene TRBV3-2) and TRBJ1-1; D unclear. Germline-derived CDR1 and CDR2 are LGHDT and YNNKEL (reference sequence). V was pared by 1 base and J by 4 bases, with 13 bases between. This CDR3 comprises 15 residues. For the CDR3, the DNA is TGTGCCAGCAGCCAAGTATTCGGCGGTGGCACTGAAGCTTTCTTT. It yields the protein CASSQVFGGGTEAFF.

The chain couples TRBV12-3 or TRBV12-4 to TRBJ2-1, with 8 bases identical to TRBD1. The CDR3 runs 13 residues. The trim removed 6 bases at V and 7 bases at J, leaving 5 bases unmatched. The CDR3 protein is CASRDRARNEQFF. CDR3 sequence (DNA): TGTGCCAGCAGGGACAGGGCGCGGAATGAGCAGTTCTTC.

The chain has TRBV30 and TRBJ1-1; TRBD1 might be the D (5 bases). CDR1 is GTSNPN, CDR2 SVGIG, per germline (reference sequence). This CDR3 is built from 13 residues. V was pared by 3 bases and J by 10 bases, with 18 bases between. The CDR3 is CAWREDSFGGAFF. The CDR3, as DNA: TGTGCCTGGAGAGAAGACAGCTTCGGGGGAGCTTTCTTT.

The J gene is TRBJ2-1, the V gene TRBV9, with TRBD2 matching 9 bases. The CDR3 loop spans 14 amino acids. Germline CDR1 SGDLS, CDR2 YYNGEE. V dropped 4 bases and J dropped 2; count of bases not matched to a gene: 1. This CDR3 reads CASSPSGTYNEQFF. CDR3 bases: TGTGCCAGCAGCCCTAGCGGGACCTACAATGAGCAGTTCTTC.

This clone was counted once. The chain has TRBV18 and TRBJ1-1; D is undetermined. The CDR3 runs to 15 residues. Trimming shortened V by 2 bases and J by 3 bases, and 13 bases separated the two germline ends. In germline, CDR1 is KGHSH, CDR2 LQKENI. The CDR3 here is CASSPRRALDTEAFF. As DNA, the CDR3 is TGTGCCAGCTCACCAAGGAGGGCATTGGACACTGAAGCTTTCTTT.

This chain links TRBV2 with TRBJ2-7, with D unresolved. CDR3 length equals 11 residues. Trimming shortened V by 7 bases and J by 3 bases, and 7 bases separated the two germline ends. Per germline, CDR1 SNHLY and CDR2 FYNNEI. The DNA for the CDR3 is TGTGCCAGCATCCGAGACTACGAGCAGTACTTC. Translating it yields CASIRDYEQYF. The entire variable domain, with the rest obtained from reference TRBV2 and TRBJ2-7, is as follows: EPEVTQTPSHQVTQMGQEVILRCVPISNHLYFYWYRQILGQKVEFLVSFYNNEISEKSEIFDDQFSVERPDGSNFTLKIRSTKLEDSAMYFCASIRDYEQYFGPGTRLTVT.

This chain joins TRBV20-1 and TRBJ1-4; weak D call: TRBD1 (6 bases). The CDR3 extends over 16 amino acids. Trimming removed 3 bases at V and 5 bases at J, with 19 bases between. CDR1 and CDR2 (germline): DFQATT, SNEGSKA (reference sequence). This CDR3 reads CSASHNRAGENEKLFF. The CDR3 nucleotides read TGCAGTGCTAGTCACAACAGGGCAGGGGAAAATGAAAAACTGTTTTTT.

The gene calls are TRBV11-2 and TRBJ2-1; TRBD2 agrees at 9 bases. CDR1 SGHAT and CDR2 FQNNGV come from the germline V gene. The CDR3 spans 19 residues. The J segment lost 0 bases and the V segment lost 1 base, leaving 10 bases of the junction unmatched. The CDR3 here is CASSLGGLAGDHSYNEQFF. DNA for the CDR3: TGTGCCAGCAGCTTAGGGGGCTTAGCGGGGGACCACTCCTACAATGAGCAGTTCTTC.

The V and J genes are TRBV27 and TRBJ2-2, with 9 bases matching TRBD1. Per the germline V gene, CDR1 is MNHEY and CDR2 is SMNVEV (reference sequence). After removal of 6 bases from V and 2 bases from J, the junction contained 10 bases not matched to a gene. This CDR3 comprises 17 residues. This CDR3 is CASSRDRVWFNTGELFF. CDR3 coding DNA: TGTGCCAGCAGCAGGGACAGGGTCTGGTTCAACACCGGGGAGCTGTTTTTT.

CDR3 bases: TGCGCCAGCAGCTTGGCCGATGTGGGACAGGGGGCCGACTATGGCTACACCTTC. Amino acid sequence: CASSLADVGQGADYGYTF. V and J are TRBV5-1 and TRBJ1-2; TRBD1 agrees at 12 bases. This CDR3 has 18 residues. J was trimmed by 3 bases and V by 0 bases; bases with no gene match: 9. CDR1 and CDR2 from the germline V gene are SGHRS and YFSETQ.

V usage is TRBV28 and J usage is TRBJ2-7; 8 positions match TRBD1. CDR3 size: 13 residues. Germline trimming cut 5 bases from V and 9 bases from J; bases unmatched to any gene: 9. Germline-derived CDR1 and CDR2 are MDHEN and SYDVKM. This CDR3 is CASSPPDREVQYF. The CDR3 DNA is TGTGCCAGCAGTCCCCCGGACAGGGAAGTGCAGTACTTC.

In its sample, this clone was seen once. This sequence joins TRBV6-5 and TRBJ2-5; perhaps TRBD1 as D (6 bases). The CDR3 length is 15 residues. Germline assignment: CDR1 MNHEY and CDR2 SVGAGI. Trimming shortened V by 7 bases and J by 7 bases, and 22 bases separated the two germline ends. For the CDR3, the DNA is TGTGCCAGCACCACCCAAGTACCTGACAGGACGACCCAGTACTTC. Translating it yields CASTTQVPDRTTQYF.

The J gene is TRBJ2-6, the V gene TRBV27; 10 bases are shared with TRBD1. The CDR3 consists of 17 residues. CDR1 MNHEY and CDR2 SMNVEV come from the germline V gene (reference sequence). After removal of 8 bases from V and 1 base from J, the junction contained 8 bases not matched to a gene. CDR3 amino acids: CASHPGTGASGANVLTF. For the CDR3, the DNA is TGTGCCAGCCACCCAGGGACAGGGGCTTCTGGGGCCAACGTCCTGACTTTC.

This chain's CDR3 is CASSLEGATNEKLFF. CDR3 DNA sequence: TGTGCCAGCAGTTTAGAGGGGGCAACTAATGAAAAACTGTTTTTT. The rearrangement uses TRBV27 and TRBJ1-4; a possible D gene is TRBD1 (6 bases). This CDR3 is built from 15 residues. CDR1 is MNHEY, CDR2 SMNVEV, per germline (reference sequence). V was clipped by 2 bases and J by 0 bases, with 7 bases between them.

The genes are TRBV15 and TRBJ1-3; a possible D gene is TRBD1 (5 bases). Germline-derived CDR1 and CDR2 are LNHNV and YYDKDF (reference sequence). V gave up 0 bases and J gave up 1 base, with 7 bases separating them. There are 15 residues in the CDR3. The CDR3 nucleotides are TGTGCCACCAGCAGAGATCCAGGGTCTGGAAACACCATATATTTT. Protein sequence: CATSRDPGSGNTIYF.

The genes are TRBV7-9 and TRBJ2-5; 14 bases line up with TRBD2. This CDR3 comprises 16 residues. CDR1 and CDR2 from the germline V gene are SEHNR and FQNEAQ (reference sequence). J was trimmed by 5 bases and V by 5 bases; bases with no gene match: 7. CDR3 bases: TGTGCCAGCAGCCCTGGGACTAGCGGGAGTGTCGAGACCCAGTACTTC. Protein product: CASSPGTSGSVETQYF.

The rearrangement links TRBV6-4 to TRBJ1-4, with 8 bases that match TRBD1. The CDR3 is made up of 15 amino acids. V was clipped by 4 bases and J by 8 bases; unmatched bases: 9. Germline V lookup: CDR1 MRHNA, CDR2 SNTAGT. Here the CDR3 DNA reads TGTGCCAGCAGTGCCACCTCGTCAGGGGGCGAAAAACTGTTTTTT. Its translation: CASSATSSGGEKLFF.

The rearrangement links TRBV7-9 to TRBJ2-3; the match to TRBD2 covers 9 bases. Germline lookup yields CDR1 SEHNR and CDR2 FQNEAQ (reference sequence). The CDR3 covers 16 residues. V gave up 9 bases and J gave up 3 bases; unmatched junction bases: 13. This CDR3 is CASTSARLADTDTQYF. In DNA, the CDR3 is TGTGCCAGTACCTCAGCTCGACTAGCGGATACAGATACGCAGTATTTT.

This chain links TRBV21-1 with TRBJ2-7; the D call of TRBD2 is as the table states it, not checked on the DNA. TRBV21-1 is shown as a pseudogene. The CDR3 loop spans 11 amino acids. The CDR3 DNA reads TGTGCCAGCAGCAACGGTCCAGAGCAGTACTTC. It translates to CASSNGPEQYF.

The chain uses TRBV5-1 and TRBJ2-7, with 8 bases matching TRBD1. Germline V gene sequence: CDR1 SGHRS, CDR2 YFSETQ. V was clipped by 4 bases and J by 5 bases; unmatched bases: 8. The CDR3 runs 14 residues. The CDR3 sequence is CASSPGTGWNEQYF. As DNA, the CDR3 is TGCGCCAGCAGCCCGGGGACAGGCTGGAACGAGCAGTACTTC.